What follows are 7 T cell receptor beta chains derived from one specimen sequenced in a study of T cell changes during pregnancy in multiple sclerosis. Clones were read by immunoSEQ multiplex PCR, and TCRdb kept only the in-frame ones, dropping some. This table holds approximately 66,000 clones, 85% to 95% found once. Material: peripheral blood, obtained in the third trimester of pregnancy. The receptors here all came from a female donor in good health, enrolled as a control in a pregnancy study.

The rearrangement uses TRBV7-9 and TRBJ2-5, with 13 bases fitting TRBD2. V lost 6 bases, J lost 7 bases, and 20 bases stayed unmatched. The V gene's germline CDR1 is SEHNR and CDR2 FQNEAQ (reference sequence). The CDR3 spans 19 residues. The CDR3 DNA reads TGTGCCAGCAGTTCCTCCGGGACTAGCGGGGACAACGGATTGGGGACCCAGTACTTC. The encoded protein is CASSSSGTSGDNGLGTQYF. The whole variable domain, remainder taken from reference TRBV7-9 and TRBJ2-5, is DTGVSQNPRHKITKRGQNVTFRCDPISEHNRLYWYRQTLGQGPEFLTYFQNEAQLEKSRLLSDRFSAERPKGSFSTLEIQRTEQGDSAMYLCASSSSGTSGDNGLGTQYFGPGTRLLVL.

This rearrangement joins TRBV10-3 to TRBJ2-5; TRBD1 might be the D (7 bases). CDR1 and CDR2 (germline): ENHRY, SYGVKD. Trimming left V 8 bases short and J 2 bases short, with 15 bases between. This CDR3 is built from 14 residues. The CDR3 DNA follows: TGTGCCATCGGAGGGACAGTAGGACAAGAGACCCAGTACTTC. Amino acid sequence: CAIGGTVGQETQYF.

The chain joins TRBV5-4 to TRBJ2-7, with TRBD2 as a possible D gene (5 bases). The CDR3 is made up of 14 amino acids. Looked up from germline, CDR1 is SGHNT and CDR2 is YYREEE (reference sequence). Between the trimmed V and J ends, which lost 3 bases and 7 bases, there was a span of 17 bases. CDR3 protein: CASSSEPLTGEQYF. CDR3 bases: TGTGCCAGCAGCTCGGAACCACTGACGGGGGAGCAGTACTTC.

The chain links TRBV25-1 to TRBJ2-7, with D possibly being TRBD1 (7 bases). The V end lost 3 bases, the J end lost 5 bases, and 14 bases lay between the germline ends. This CDR3 contains 14 residues. Germline values: CDR1 MGHDK, CDR2 SYGVNS. In nucleotides, the CDR3 is TGTGCCAGCAGTGACCGCAGGGGGGAGGACGAGCAGTACTTC. Residues: CASSDRRGEDEQYF.

This rearrangement joins TRBV30 to TRBJ2-5, with 8 bases lining up with TRBD2. This CDR3 region has 13 residues. Trimming cost V 4 bases and J 4 bases; bases outside gene matches: 5. Germline values: CDR1 GTSNPN, CDR2 SVGIG (reference sequence). The CDR3 DNA reads TGTGCCTGGACCGGGGGGGTGGGAGAGACCCAGTACTTC. Residues: CAWTGGVGETQYF.

The chain carries TRBV2 and TRBJ1-1; possibly TRBD1 for D (6 bases). The CDR3 spans 15 residues. Germline CDR1 is SNHLY and CDR2 is FYNNEI. Trimming took off 6 bases at V and 1 base at J, with 15 bases between the two ends. CDR3 DNA: TGTGCCAGCAGGAACCCGGGACACCAGAACACTGAAGCTTTCTTT. Residues: CASRNPGHQNTEAFF.

In DNA, the CDR3 is TGCGCCAGCAGTGAGATGGGGAGGGGGGGTGTGGATGAGCAGTTCTTC. It codes for CASSEMGRGGVDEQFF. The chain combines TRBV10-1 with TRBJ2-1; tentatively, D is TRBD2 (7 bases). Germline loops: CDR1 WNHNN, CDR2 SYGVQD (reference sequence). This CDR3 is built from 16 residues. With 2 bases removed from V and 8 bases from J, the gap between germline ends came to 19 bases.